The T cell receptor (beta chain) under discussion was sequenced for a study of blood T cell repertoires in COVID-19. The sample holds one count of this clone. Germline V gene data show CDR1 as MNHEY and CDR2 as SVGAGI. This CDR3 comprises 15 residues. Trimming removed 4 bases from V and 4 bases from J, with 16 bases in between. Generated by immunoSEQ multiplex PCR, the TCRdb table keeps only in-frame clones and is missing some. The table includes about 180,000 clones, 80% to 90% detected once. The clonotype originates from a man between 65 and 85 years old with active or convalescent COVID-19. V is TRBV6-5 and J is TRBJ1-1, with D possibly being TRBD1 (5 bases). Sequenced material: peripheral blood. This CDR3 is CASSSRPGDPTEAFF. The CDR3 bases are TGTGCCAGCAGTTCCCGGCCGGGGGATCCCACTGAAGCTTTCTTT.